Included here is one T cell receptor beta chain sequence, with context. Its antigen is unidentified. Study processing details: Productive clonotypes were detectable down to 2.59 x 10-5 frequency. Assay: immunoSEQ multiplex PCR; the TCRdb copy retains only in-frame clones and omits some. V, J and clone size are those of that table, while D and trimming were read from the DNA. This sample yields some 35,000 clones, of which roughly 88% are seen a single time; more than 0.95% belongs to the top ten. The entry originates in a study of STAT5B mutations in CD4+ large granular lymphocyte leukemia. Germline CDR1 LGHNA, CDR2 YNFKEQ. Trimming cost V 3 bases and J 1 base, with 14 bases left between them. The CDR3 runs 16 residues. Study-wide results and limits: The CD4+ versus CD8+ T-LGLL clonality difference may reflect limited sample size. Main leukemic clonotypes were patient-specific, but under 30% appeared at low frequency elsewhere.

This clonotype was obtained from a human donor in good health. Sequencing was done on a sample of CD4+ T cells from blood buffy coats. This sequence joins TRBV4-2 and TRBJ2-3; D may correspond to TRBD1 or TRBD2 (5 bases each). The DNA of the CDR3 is TGTGCCAGCAGCCAGGGGGTCGGGACGGGCACAGATACGCAGTATTTT. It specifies CASSQGVGTGTDTQYF.